The 15 T cell receptor beta chains presented below share a single source sample, sequenced in a study of blood T cells in healthy people across ages. A second PCR of roughly 7 to 11 cycles used a sample-barcoded 5' primer and a J-beta primer mix. TCRdb processed the 5' RACE reads anew with MiXCR; each CDR3 protein has one entry. The repertoire holds hundreds of thousands of distinct CDR3 sequences, with 58% as singletons. Sequenced material: blood. Every receptor here comes from a man aged 30 to 45 in good health.

This clonotype was seen more than once but under ten times. The chain recombines TRBV29-1 with TRBJ1-1, with 7 bases identical to TRBD1. Germline values: CDR1 SQVTM, CDR2 ANQGSEA. The CDR3 extends over 13 amino acids. V shed 4 bases, J shed 1 base, and the junction held 3 bases outside the gene matches. The CDR3 sequence: CSVGSGGNTEAFF. CDR3 sequence (DNA): TGCAGCGTTGGATCAGGGGGGAACACTGAAGCTTTCTTT.

J is TRBJ2-4 and V is TRBV2; D tentatively fits TRBD1 or TRBD2 (5 bases each). The J call may be mistaken, given a closer DNA end match to TRBJ2-7. Germline V gene sequence: CDR1 SNHLY, CDR2 FYNNEI. This CDR3 is 13 amino acids long. The CDR3: CASRAGTRYEQYF. CDR3 DNA: TGTGCCAGCAGGGCCGGGACCCGCTACGAGCAGTACTTC.

The chain recombines TRBV15 with TRBJ2-5; a possible D gene is TRBD2 (5 bases). This CDR3 comprises 14 residues. CDR1 LNHNV and CDR2 YYDKDF come from the germline V gene (reference sequence). The ends were cut back, 0 bases at V and 9 bases at J, with 14 bases in the middle. The CDR3 reads CATSRDHGLHPQYF. The CDR3, as DNA: TGTGCCACCAGCAGAGATCACGGACTCCACCCCCAGTACTTC.

The chain carries TRBV18 and TRBJ2-6; no reliable D call. CDR3 length: 16 residues. From germline, CDR1 is KGHSH and CDR2 LQKENI. V lost 4 bases to trimming and J lost 0 bases, with 10 bases between them. The CDR3 coding sequence is TGTGCCAGCTCACGGAACACCGGCTCTGGGGCCAACGTCCTGACTTTC. It translates to CASSRNTGSGANVLTF. The full variable domain, its missing parts supplied by reference TRBV18 and TRBJ2-6, is NAGVMQNPRHLVRRRGQEARLRCSPMKGHSHVYWYRQLPEEGLKFMVYLQKENIIDESGMPKERFSAEFPKEGPSILRIQQVVRGDSAAYFCASSRNTGSGANVLTFGAGSRLTVL.

The chain links TRBV12-3 or TRBV12-4 to TRBJ1-1, with D possibly TRBD1 on 6 matching bases. V gave up 6 bases and J gave up 4 bases, with 15 bases separating them. The CDR3 is 14 amino acids. CDR3 nucleotide sequence: TGTGCCAGCAGGATACAGGGTGATGGCACTGAAGCTTTCTTT. Translated, it gives CASRIQGDGTEAFF.

The rearrangement joins TRBV7-3 to TRBJ2-5; TRBD1 might be the D (6 bases). The V end was cut by 5 bases, the J end by 11 bases, with 18 bases between. Germline V gene data show CDR1 as SGHTA and CDR2 as FQGTGA. The CDR3 is 13 amino acids. Here the CDR3 DNA reads TGTGCCAGCAGCCCGACCAGGGGTGGTGAGCAGTACTTC. Its protein product is CASSPTRGGEQYF.

The chain has TRBV11-2 and TRBJ2-3; D not resolved. The CDR3 runs 12 residues. Germline CDR1 reads SGHAT; CDR2 reads FQNNGV. Trimming removed 6 bases from V and 4 bases from J, with 8 bases in between. The CDR3 region has the DNA TGTGCCAGCAGGGCATTGGCAGATACGCAGTATTTT. This gives the protein CASRALADTQYF.

The rearrangement uses TRBV10-3 and TRBJ2-7; 10 bases are a match to TRBD1. CDR1 is ENHRY, CDR2 SYGVKD, per germline. V dropped 0 bases and J dropped 5; count of bases not matched to a gene: 4. The CDR3 consists of 15 residues. This CDR3 reads CAISESGTGDNEQYF. The CDR3, as DNA: TGTGCCATCAGTGAGTCCGGGACAGGGGACAACGAGCAGTACTTC.

V usage is TRBV7-2 and J usage is TRBJ2-5, with D hard to call. Trimming left V 4 bases short and J 7 bases short, with 10 bases between. The CDR3 is made up of 12 amino acids. The germline V gene encodes CDR1 SGHTA and CDR2 FQGNSA. DNA for the CDR3: TGTGCCAGCAGCTCACTGATTGGGACCCAGTACTTC. Translating gives CASSSLIGTQYF.

The chain joins TRBV5-1 to TRBJ2-5; 14 nucleotides match TRBD2. The CDR3 runs 15 residues. Germline V lookup: CDR1 SGHRS, CDR2 YFSETQ. Trimming removed 3 bases from V and 11 bases from J; junction bases left unmatched: 9. The CDR3: CASSSGLAGVEQQYF. DNA for the CDR3: TGCGCCAGCAGCTCGGGACTAGCGGGAGTTGAACAGCAGTACTTC.

The J gene is TRBJ2-1, the V gene TRBV20-1; D is undetermined. Germline assignment: CDR1 DFQATT and CDR2 SNEGSKA (reference sequence). The CDR3 is made up of 14 amino acids. With 6 bases removed from V and 0 bases from J, the gap between germline ends came to 12 bases. The CDR3 protein is CSAQFPSSYNEQFF. Here the CDR3 DNA reads TGCAGTGCGCAATTCCCTAGCTCCTACAATGAGCAGTTCTTC.

Note on this clonotype: Mismatch with germline at one junction end may stem from a read error. The rearrangement joins TRBV29-1 to TRBJ2-1, with D tentatively TRBD1 or TRBD2 (6 bases each). Germline V gene data show CDR1 as SQVTM and CDR2 as ANQGSEA. The CDR3 runs 14 residues. DNA for the CDR3: TGCAGCGTTGAGCCCCACCCCGGGGGCCGGGAGCTGTTCTTC. Its translation: CSVEPHPGGRELFF.

The chain employs TRBV4-3 and TRBJ2-7, with 7 bases identical to TRBD1. Losses at the gene ends were 2 bases for V and 3 bases for J; bases not matched to a gene: 10. This CDR3 contains 16 residues. Looked up from germline, CDR1 is LGHNA and CDR2 is YSLEER. The CDR3 reads CASSQRDRDMRYEQYF. The CDR3 DNA follows: TGCGCCAGCAGCCAACGAGACAGGGATATGCGCTACGAGCAGTACTTC.

The chain employs TRBV20-1 and TRBJ2-1; D may be TRBD1 (5 bases). Germline loops: CDR1 DFQATT, CDR2 SNEGSKA (reference sequence). This CDR3 has 10 residues. The CDR3 coding sequence is TGCAGCTGTAAGGGGAATGAGCAGTTCTTC. Its protein is CSCKGNEQFF.

The CDR3 region has the DNA TGCAGTGCTGTTTCCCCTAGCGGGGGGATTGAGACCCAGTACTTC. This translates into CSAVSPSGGIETQYF. The J gene is TRBJ2-4, the V gene TRBV20-1; 11 bases line up with TRBD2. The closer fit of TRBJ2-5 to the DNA end suggests the J call may be wrong. CDR1 is DFQATT, CDR2 SNEGSKA, per germline (reference sequence). This CDR3 comprises 15 residues.